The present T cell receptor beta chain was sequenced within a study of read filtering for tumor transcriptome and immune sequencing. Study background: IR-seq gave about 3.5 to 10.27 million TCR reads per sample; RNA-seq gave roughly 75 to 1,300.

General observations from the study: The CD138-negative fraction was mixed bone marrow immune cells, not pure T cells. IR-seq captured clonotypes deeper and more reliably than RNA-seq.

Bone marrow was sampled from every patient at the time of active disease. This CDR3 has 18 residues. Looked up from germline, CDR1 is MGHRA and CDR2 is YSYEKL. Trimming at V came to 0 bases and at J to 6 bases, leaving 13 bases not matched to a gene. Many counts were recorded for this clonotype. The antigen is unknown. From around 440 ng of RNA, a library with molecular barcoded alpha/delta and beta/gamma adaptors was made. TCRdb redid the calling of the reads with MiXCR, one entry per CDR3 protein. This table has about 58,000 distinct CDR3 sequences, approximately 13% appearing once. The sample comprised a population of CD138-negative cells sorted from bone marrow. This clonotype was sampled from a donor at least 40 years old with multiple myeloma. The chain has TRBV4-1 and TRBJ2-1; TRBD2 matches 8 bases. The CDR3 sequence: CASSQEENSGANPNEQFF. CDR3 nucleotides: TGCGCCAGCAGCCAAGAGGAGAATAGCGGGGCAAACCCCAATGAGCAGTTCTTC.